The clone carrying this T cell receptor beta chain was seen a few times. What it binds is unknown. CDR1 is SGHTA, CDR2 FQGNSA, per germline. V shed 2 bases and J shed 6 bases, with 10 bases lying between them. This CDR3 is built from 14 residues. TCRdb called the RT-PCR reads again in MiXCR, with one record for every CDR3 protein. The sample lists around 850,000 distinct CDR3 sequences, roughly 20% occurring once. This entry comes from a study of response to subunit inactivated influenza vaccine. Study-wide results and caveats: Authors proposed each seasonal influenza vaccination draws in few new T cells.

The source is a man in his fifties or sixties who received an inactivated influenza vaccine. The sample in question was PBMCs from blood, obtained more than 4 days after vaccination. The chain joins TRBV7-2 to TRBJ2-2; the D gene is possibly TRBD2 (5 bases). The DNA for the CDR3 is TGTGCCAGCAGCTTATTTGGAGCGGCCGGGGAGCTGTTTTTT. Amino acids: CASSLFGAAGELFF.